A single sample gave rise to the 32 T cell receptor beta chains below, sequenced in a study of cytomegalovirus exposure and HLA in healthy donors. Primers for the PCR totalled 60 Vbeta and 13 Jbeta. TCRdb's table, derived via immunoSEQ multiplex PCR, lists solely in-frame clones and lacks some. The profile shows approximately 32,000 clones, more than 65% of them singletons. Sequencing input: PBMCs. All receptors derive from a woman aged 18-29 years in good health and CMV-seronegative.

The CDR3 coding sequence is TGTGCCAGCAGCTTATCCCCGGGACAGCGAACCCAGTACTTC. Translation gives CASSLSPGQRTQYF. The V and J genes are TRBV11-2 and TRBJ2-5; 7 nucleotides agree with TRBD1. V lost 2 bases to trimming and J lost 8 bases; unmatched junction nucleotides: 8. The CDR3 extends over 14 amino acids. Germline assignment: CDR1 SGHAT and CDR2 FQNNGV.

The J gene is TRBJ2-3, the V gene TRBV11-3; 9 bases map to TRBD2. V lost 4 bases, J lost 4 bases, and 9 bases stayed unmatched. Germline CDR1 reads SGHNT; CDR2 reads YENEEA. The CDR3 has 16 residues. The CDR3 spells CASSSLGGGVSDTQYF. CDR3 nucleotides: TGTGCCAGCAGCTCCCTGGGCGGGGGGGTCTCAGATACGCAGTATTTT.

This clone was found once. The chain links TRBV18 to TRBJ1-2, with TRBD1 identical over 9 bases. This CDR3 spans 14 amino acids. V was pared by 3 bases and J by 5 bases, with 4 bases of the junction left unmatched. The germline gives CDR1 KGHSH, CDR2 LQKENI. CDR3 in DNA: TGTGCCAGCTCACCTCTCGGGACAGGGTATGGCTACACCTTC. It is translated as CASSPLGTGYGYTF.

In DNA, the CDR3 is TGTGCCAGCAGCGTCGGGGCGGGAGGGAATACGCAGTATTTT. Its translation is CASSVGAGGNTQYF. V and J are TRBV9 and TRBJ2-3, with 9 bases aligning to TRBD2. With V trimmed by 2 bases and J by 7 bases, 5 bases remained unmatched. CDR3 length equals 14 residues. Germline assignment: CDR1 SGDLS and CDR2 YYNGEE. Variable domain in full (rest from reference TRBV9 and TRBJ2-3): DSGVTQTPKHLITATGQRVTLRCSPRSGDLSVYWYQQSLDQGLQFLIQYYNGEERAKGNILERFSAQQFPDLHSELNLSSLELGDSALYFCASSVGAGGNTQYFGPGTRLTVL.

This chain connects TRBV6-5 to TRBJ1-5, with D perhaps matching TRBD1 (6 bases). CDR1 and CDR2 (germline): MNHEY, SVGAGI. The length of the CDR3 is 15 residues. Trimming removed 0 bases from V and 3 bases from J, with 9 bases in between. The DNA of the CDR3 is TGTGCCAGCAGTTACTCCTACAGGGCCAATCAGCCCCAGCATTTT. Translated, it gives CASSYSYRANQPQHF.

The chain uses TRBV28 and TRBJ2-7; perhaps TRBD2 as D (6 bases). The CDR3 is made up of 19 amino acids. V was trimmed by 7 bases and J by 0 bases, leaving 28 bases between them. Looked up from germline, CDR1 is MDHEN and CDR2 is SYDVKM. The chain's CDR3 is CASTIQGAGGAYDSYEQYF. DNA for the CDR3: TGTGCCAGCACCATCCAGGGAGCGGGTGGCGCGTATGACTCCTACGAGCAGTACTTC.

The J gene is TRBJ2-3, the V gene TRBV6-4, with TRBD2 as a possible D gene (6 bases). Germline CDR1 and CDR2: MRHNA and SNTAGT. This CDR3 contains 13 residues. V was trimmed by 3 bases and J by 2 bases, leaving 6 bases between them. CDR3 residues: CASSERDTDTQYF. Written as DNA, the CDR3 is TGTGCCAGCAGTGAGCGGGACACAGATACGCAGTATTTT.

In nucleotides, the CDR3 is TGCGCCAGCAGCCCCTTGGGCTGGACTAATGAAAAACTGTTTTTT. Its protein product is CASSPLGWTNEKLFF. This chain links TRBV4-1 with TRBJ1-4; D remains ambiguous. There are 15 residues in the CDR3. CDR1 and CDR2 (germline): MGHRA, YSYEKL. With 4 bases removed from V and 2 bases from J, the gap between germline ends came to 11 bases.

V and J are TRBV4-2 and TRBJ2-2, with 8 nucleotides matching TRBD2. The CDR3 covers 17 residues. Per germline, CDR1 LGHNA and CDR2 YNFKEQ. V lost 0 bases, J lost 4 bases, and 7 bases stayed unmatched. For the CDR3, the DNA is TGTGCCAGCAGCCAAGATATAGCGGGGCGGGGCACCGGGGAGCTGTTTTTT. Amino acids: CASSQDIAGRGTGELFF.

J is TRBJ2-6 and V is TRBV7-2; D gene ambiguous. Germline V gene lookup returns CDR1 SGHTA and CDR2 FQGNSA. This CDR3 contains 15 residues. Between the trimmed V and J ends, which lost 1 base and 0 bases, there was a span of 4 bases. The CDR3 region is CASSLGGSGANVLTF. The CDR3 bases are TGTGCCAGCAGCTTAGGCGGCTCTGGGGCCAACGTCCTGACTTTC.

The gene calls are TRBV4-1 and TRBJ1-5; tentative D call: TRBD1 (6 bases). V was clipped by 8 bases and J by 0 bases, with 17 bases between them. The germline gives CDR1 MGHRA, CDR2 YSYEKL. CDR3 length: 16 amino acids. CDR3 nucleotide sequence: TGCGCCAGCTCAAGGACAGAAACAATTAGCAATCAGCCCCAGCATTTT. This gives the protein CASSRTETISNQPQHF.

V gene TRBV18 combines with J gene TRBJ1-5; no clear D gene. V shed 0 bases and J shed 0 bases, with 6 bases lying between them. The CDR3 consists of 15 residues. The germline CDR1 and CDR2 sequences are KGHSH and LQKENI. The CDR3 protein is CASSPPSVSNQPQHF. CDR3 bases: TGTGCCAGCTCACCACCGTCCGTTAGCAATCAGCCCCAGCATTTT.

The count of this clone is one. This chain joins TRBV19 and TRBJ1-5; D is uncertain. This CDR3 contains 13 residues. Trimming stripped 5 bases from V and 7 bases from J, with 12 bases between. CDR1 is LNHDA, CDR2 SQIVND, per germline (reference sequence). Here the CDR3 reads CASSALQRQPQHF. The CDR3 DNA is TGTGCCAGTAGTGCGCTGCAGCGCCAGCCCCAGCATTTT. The complete variable domain, with remaining parts taken from reference TRBV19 and TRBJ1-5, reads DGGITQSPKYLFRKEGQNVTLSCEQNLNHDAMYWYRQDPGQGLRLIYYSQIVNDFQKGDIAEGYSVSREKKESFPLTVTSAQKNPTAFYLCASSALQRQPQHFGDGTRLSIL.

The V and J genes are TRBV4-3 and TRBJ2-2; 8 bases match TRBD2. Germline loops: CDR1 LGHNA, CDR2 YSLEER. This CDR3 has 17 residues. The V gene end was trimmed by 0 bases and the J gene end by 6 bases; junction bases not matched to a gene: 9. CDR3 DNA sequence: TGCGCCAGCAGCCAAGAGTCCAGCACTAGCGGAGCCGGGGAGCTGTTTTTT. Translated, it gives CASSQESSTSGAGELFF.

The gene calls are TRBV11-3 and TRBJ2-1, with 8 bases lining up with TRBD2. This CDR3 has 15 amino acids. Trimming removed 1 base from V and 6 bases from J; junction bases left unmatched: 5. The germline V gene has CDR1 SGHNT and CDR2 YENEEA. The CDR3 loop reads CASSLVSGSFNEQFF. The CDR3 DNA reads TGTGCCAGCAGCTTAGTGAGCGGGAGCTTCAATGAGCAGTTCTTC.

On this clone itself: The germline gene is not matched at one end of the junction; a read error may be the cause. V and J are TRBV27 and TRBJ1-2, with 9 bases that match TRBD1. CDR1 and CDR2 (germline): MNHEY, SMNVEV (reference sequence). The CDR3 has 15 residues. The CDR3 here is CASSLSGGQGYGYPF. The CDR3 DNA is TGTGCCAGCAGTTTAAGCGGGGGACAGGGATATGGCTACCCCTTC.

This sequence joins TRBV6-5 and TRBJ1-1; TRBD1 matches 8 bases. CDR1 is MNHEY, CDR2 SVGAGI, per germline. The CDR3 is made up of 16 amino acids. The ends lost 4 bases at V and 4 bases at J; junction bases unmatched: 11. CDR3 residues: CASSSLSGGGSTEAFF. The CDR3 DNA is TGTGCCAGCAGTTCCCTCTCAGGGGGCGGGAGCACTGAAGCTTTCTTT.

V and J are TRBV30 and TRBJ1-1; possible D gene TRBD1, 5 bases. This CDR3 comprises 13 residues. Germline loops: CDR1 GTSNPN, CDR2 SVGIG (reference sequence). Trimming shortened V by 1 base and J by 1 base, and 7 bases separated the two germline ends. The CDR3 protein is CAWSGQTNTEAFF. The CDR3 DNA follows: TGTGCCTGGAGTGGACAGACGAACACTGAAGCTTTCTTT. The variable domain in full, with the rest retrieved from reference TRBV30 and TRBJ1-1, is SQTIHQWPATLVQPVGSPLSLECTVEGTSNPNLYWYRQAAGRGLQLLFYSVGIGQISSEVPQNLSASRPQDRQFILSSKKLLLSDSGFYLCAWSGQTNTEAFFGQGTRLTVV.

J is TRBJ2-7 and V is TRBV5-1; 13 nucleotides match TRBD2. Germline values: CDR1 SGHRS, CDR2 YFSETQ. The CDR3 length is 14 residues. The V gene end was trimmed by 4 bases and the J gene end by 9 bases; junction bases not matched to a gene: 7. CDR3 nucleotide sequence: TGCGCCAGCAGCCAAGGGACTAGCGGGGATCGGCAGTACTTC. This codes for CASSQGTSGDRQYF.

J is TRBJ2-5 and V is TRBV11-1; TRBD1 is a possible D gene (5 bases). This CDR3 is built from 13 residues. V lost 3 bases to trimming and J lost 0 bases, with 5 bases between them. CDR1 and CDR2 (germline): SGHAT, FQDESV (reference sequence). CDR3 amino acids: CASSLDNQETQYF. CDR3 DNA sequence: TGTGCCAGCAGCTTGGACAACCAAGAGACCCAGTACTTC.

V and J are TRBV6-1 and TRBJ2-5; D not certain. Germline assignment: CDR1 MNHNS and CDR2 SASEGT. Trimming removed 2 bases from V and 0 bases from J, with 10 bases in between. The CDR3 covers 15 residues. In nucleotides, the CDR3 is TGTGCCAGCAGTGAAAACCCTAGGTACCAAGAGACCCAGTACTTC. It translates to CASSENPRYQETQYF.

The rearrangement joins TRBV5-1 to TRBJ1-2, with a weak D call TRBD1 (6 bases). Trimming left V 4 bases short and J 3 bases short, with 10 bases between. The germline CDR1 and CDR2 sequences are SGHRS and YFSETQ. CDR3 length: 13 amino acids. The chain's CDR3 is CASSEQGDYGYTF. Here the CDR3 DNA reads TGCGCCAGCAGCGAACAGGGTGACTATGGCTACACCTTC.

V usage is TRBV5-1 and J usage is TRBJ2-2; D might be TRBD2 (5 bases). This CDR3 is 14 amino acids long. CDR1 SGHRS and CDR2 YFSETQ come from the germline V gene. The V gene lost 0 bases and the J gene lost 4 bases, with 7 bases spanning the gap. The CDR3 DNA reads as TGCGCCAGCAGCTTGGAAGGGAGCACCGGGGAGCTGTTTTTT. It yields the protein CASSLEGSTGELFF.

The chain joins TRBV7-9 to TRBJ2-2; 12 bases are shared with TRBD2. V lost 8 bases, J lost 2 bases, and 6 bases stayed unmatched. The CDR3 is made up of 16 amino acids. CDR1 is SEHNR, CDR2 FQNEAQ, per germline (reference sequence). The CDR3 nucleotides are TGTGCCAGCCCCGGACTAGCGGGGTTAAACACCGGGGAGCTGTTTTTT. It yields the protein CASPGLAGLNTGELFF.

A single count supports this clone. V gene TRBV6-4 combines with J gene TRBJ2-1; TRBD2 aligns across 9 bases. The CDR3 length is 15 residues. Germline V gives CDR1 MRHNA, CDR2 SNTAGT. Trimming removed 4 bases from V and 8 bases from J; junction bases left unmatched: 9. Written as DNA, the CDR3 is TGTGCCAGCAGTGGAACGGCGGGGGGGTTTGATGAGCAGTTCTTC. Amino acid sequence: CASSGTAGGFDEQFF.

This chain uses TRBV6-1 with TRBJ1-6; D possibly corresponds to TRBD1 (5 bases). The CDR3 extends over 15 amino acids. Germline lookup yields CDR1 MNHNS and CDR2 SASEGT. V lost 1 base to trimming and J lost 8 bases, with 12 bases between them. CDR3 amino acids: CASSEVWGVDSPLHF. In DNA, the CDR3 is TGTGCCAGCAGTGAAGTCTGGGGGGTTGATTCACCCCTCCACTTT.

V gene TRBV5-8 combines with J gene TRBJ2-1; TRBD2 matches at 11 bases. Losses at the gene ends were 5 bases for V and 8 bases for J; bases not matched to a gene: 12. Germline V gives CDR1 SGHTS, CDR2 YDEGEE. The CDR3 runs 16 residues. The CDR3 bases are TGTGCCAGCAGTCGTAGACTAGCGGGGAGTTCGGATGAGCAGTTCTTC. Its protein is CASSRRLAGSSDEQFF. Full variable domain (missing parts from reference TRBV5-8 and TRBJ2-1): EAGVTQSPTHLIKTRGQQATLRCSPISGHTSVYWYQQALGLGLQFLLWYDEGEERNRGNFPPRFSGRQFPNYSSELNVNALELEDSALYLCASSRRLAGSSDEQFFGPGTRLTVL.

The J gene is TRBJ1-5, the V gene TRBV25-1; D is possibly TRBD1 (5 bases). Trimming cost V 5 bases and J 7 bases, with 9 bases left between them. This CDR3 contains 12 residues. Germline V gene lookup returns CDR1 MGHDK and CDR2 SYGVNS. CDR3 bases: TGTGCCAGCAGTACACAGGACCAGCCCCAGCATTTT. Protein product: CASSTQDQPQHF.

This chain joins TRBV4-3 and TRBJ2-1, with D possibly TRBD1 on 6 matching bases. Germline-derived CDR1 and CDR2 are LGHNA and YSLEER. V was pared by 1 base and J by 8 bases, with 18 bases between. CDR3 size: 16 residues. CDR3 residues: CASSQAVRGLRDEQFF. Written as DNA, the CDR3 is TGCGCCAGCAGCCAAGCTGTCAGGGGATTGAGAGATGAGCAGTTCTTC.

This sequence joins TRBV5-1 and TRBJ2-2; no clear D gene. This CDR3 has 14 amino acids. The V gene's germline CDR1 is SGHRS and CDR2 YFSETQ. Trimming shortened V by 2 bases and J by 1 base, and 6 bases separated the two germline ends. CDR3 nucleotides: TGCGCCAGCAGCTTCACCGGGAACACCGGGGAGCTGTTTTTT. Protein: CASSFTGNTGELFF. Based on the CDR3 plus reference TRBV5-1 and TRBJ2-2, the full variable domain is KAGVTQTPRYLIKTRGQQVTLSCSPISGHRSVSWYQQTPGQGLQFLFEYFSETQRNKGNFPGRFSGRQFSNSRSEMNVSTLELGDSALYLCASSFTGNTGELFFGEGSRLTVL.

This clone has just one count. The genes are TRBV11-2 and TRBJ2-1, with D perhaps matching TRBD1 (6 bases). Germline V gene lookup returns CDR1 SGHAT and CDR2 FQNNGV. The CDR3 is made up of 17 amino acids. V was clipped by 5 bases and J by 1 base, with 18 bases between them. CDR3 DNA: TGTGCCAGCAGCGGATTAGACAGGTTTCTATCCTACAATGAGCAGTTCTTC. Translating gives CASSGLDRFLSYNEQFF.

V is TRBV11-3 and J is TRBJ2-3, with 9 bases identical to TRBD2. J lost 4 bases, V lost 2 bases, and 13 bases had no gene match. CDR3 length: 18 residues. The germline V gene encodes CDR1 SGHNT and CDR2 YENEEA. The CDR3 spells CASSLSVGRGGGADTQYF. The CDR3, as DNA: TGTGCCAGCAGCTTATCAGTCGGGCGGGGGGGCGGCGCAGATACGCAGTATTTT.